One sample yielded the 6 T cell receptor beta chains listed below, sequenced in a study of blood T cell repertoires in COVID-19. Data came from immunoSEQ multiplex PCR; TCRdb stores just in-frame clones and leaves some out. The sample contains over 95,000 clones, more than 75% of which appear only once. Sequenced material: peripheral blood. All receptors come from a woman in her thirties or forties with acute or convalescent COVID-19.

The chain has TRBV10-3 and TRBJ2-3; D perhaps matches TRBD2 (6 bases). Trimming removed 3 bases at V and 3 bases at J, with 13 bases between. The CDR3 has 15 amino acids. CDR1 and CDR2 from the germline V gene are ENHRY and SYGVKD. CDR3 residues: CAISESIRGTDTQYF. The DNA for the CDR3 is TGTGCCATCAGTGAAAGCATCCGGGGGACAGATACGCAGTATTTT.

The V and J genes are TRBV5-1 and TRBJ1-1, with unresolved D. This CDR3 is 15 amino acids long. Trimming pared 2 bases from V and 3 bases from J, leaving 14 bases between. The germline V gene has CDR1 SGHRS and CDR2 YFSETQ. In DNA, the CDR3 is TGCGCCAGCAGCTTTCTAGGGCGGGCGGACACTGAAGCTTTCTTT. Its protein is CASSFLGRADTEAFF. Full variable domain (remainder filled in from reference TRBV5-1 and TRBJ1-1): KAGVTQTPRYLIKTRGQQVTLSCSPISGHRSVSWYQQTPGQGLQFLFEYFSETQRNKGNFPGRFSGRQFSNSRSEMNVSTLELGDSALYLCASSFLGRADTEAFFGQGTRLTVV.

V gene TRBV5-4 combines with J gene TRBJ2-3; TRBD1 matches 8 bases. Germline lookup yields CDR1 SGHNT and CDR2 YYREEE (reference sequence). The CDR3 is made up of 15 amino acids. With V trimmed by 3 bases and J by 1 base, 4 bases remained unmatched. The CDR3 coding sequence is TGTGCCAGCAGCTCGCAGGGGGCCGGCACAGATACGCAGTATTTT. The encoded protein is CASSSQGAGTDTQYF.

This chain joins TRBV9 and TRBJ1-4; no clear D gene. The CDR3 consists of 15 residues. CDR1 is SGDLS, CDR2 YYNGEE, per germline. Trimming cost V 5 bases and J 5 bases, with 16 bases left between them. CDR3 region: CASSAPGRGNEKLFF. The CDR3, as DNA: TGTGCCAGCAGTGCCCCGGGCCGGGGAAATGAAAAACTGTTTTTT.

CDR3 sequence reads: CASRGPDRGLGYGYTF. CDR3 DNA: TGTGCCAGCAGGGGCCCCGACAGGGGCTTAGGCTATGGCTACACCTTC. V is TRBV28 and J is TRBJ1-2; 8 bases are shared with TRBD1. CDR3 length: 16 amino acids. The V gene end was trimmed by 6 bases and the J gene end by 4 bases; junction bases not matched to a gene: 13. Germline-derived CDR1 and CDR2 are MDHEN and SYDVKM.

The chain joins TRBV6-4 to TRBJ2-1; D unclear. The CDR3 is made up of 11 amino acids. The germline V gene encodes CDR1 MRHNA and CDR2 SNTAGT. V was clipped by 6 bases and J by 9 bases, with 9 bases between them. The CDR3 DNA reads TGTGCCAGCAGAGACGTATGTGAGCAGTTCTTC. The encoded protein is CASRDVCEQFF.